Listed here is a single TCR beta chain. TCRdb keeps only in-frame clones here, not all; method: immunoSEQ multiplex PCR. This repertoire shows some 70,000 clones, 81% found once; its top ten account for 0.83%. This entry comes from a study of blood T cell repertoires in COVID-19. Study-level information: Italy, Spain and the United States were the sources of the convalescent and acute COVID-19 samples.

CDR3 length equals 16 residues. Input material: peripheral blood. The clonotype was recovered from a woman aged 70-85 years with acute or convalescent COVID-19. The chain combines TRBV21-1 with TRBJ1-3; the table's TRBD1 call for D was not verified on the DNA. TRBV21-1 is described as a pseudogene. CDR3 sequence (DNA): TGTGCCAGCAGCAGCCCGGGCCTGGGGCGGCCGAACACCATATATTTT. The encoded protein is CASSSPGLGRPNTIYF.